This TCR beta chain emerged from a study of response to subunit inactivated influenza vaccine. The germline V gene has CDR1 MNHEY and CDR2 SVGAGI. Between the trimmed V and J ends, which lost 6 bases and 10 bases, there was a span of 7 bases. The CDR3 spans 11 residues. A remark on this clonotype: What it binds is unknown.

Findings and limits, study-wide: T cells newly recruited by each seasonal influenza vaccination are few, the authors suggested.

One entry per CDR3 protein results from TCRdb running MiXCR on the RT-PCR reads. This sample has about 170,000 distinct CDR3 sequences, with approximately 12% found just once. The sequences come from CD8+ T cells sorted from PBMCs, collected 23 months after vaccination. This TCR was sampled from a man in his fifties or sixties who received an inactivated influenza vaccine. The rearrangement uses TRBV6-5 and TRBJ2-6; D ambiguous. CDR3 nucleotide sequence: TGTGCCAGCAGGGTGGGAAACGTCCTGACTTTC. Translated, it gives CASRVGNVLTF.